These 26 T cell receptor beta chains were sequenced from one sample in a study of blood T cell repertoires in COVID-19. Sequencing used immunoSEQ multiplex PCR; TCRdb keeps in-frame clones, though not all of them. In the table there are 180,000 or so clones, around 86% of which are singletons. Sequencing was done on a sample of peripheral blood. These receptors all come from a man between 18 and 29 years old with acute or convalescent COVID-19.

This chain joins TRBV6-1 and TRBJ1-5; perhaps TRBD1 as D (5 bases). The CDR3 spans 14 residues. The germline V gene has CDR1 MNHNS and CDR2 SASEGT. Between the trimmed V and J ends, which lost 1 base and 4 bases, there was a span of 8 bases. The CDR3 here is CASSEVTVNQPQHF. The CDR3, as DNA: TGTGCCAGCAGTGAAGTGACAGTTAATCAGCCCCAGCATTTT.

DNA of the CDR3: TGTGCCAGCAGCCTGACAAGTAACTATGGCTACACCTTC. This sequence encodes CASSLTSNYGYTF. The chain recombines TRBV27 with TRBJ1-2; D gene unclear. The CDR3 has 13 amino acids. The V gene lost 6 bases and the J gene lost 1 base, with 9 bases spanning the gap. The germline V gene encodes CDR1 MNHEY and CDR2 SMNVEV (reference sequence).

The chain uses TRBV24-1 and TRBJ2-1; TRBD1 might be the D (6 bases). Germline V gene sequence: CDR1 KGHDR, CDR2 SFDVKD. The CDR3 is 15 amino acids. Trimming stripped 4 bases from V and 9 bases from J, with 18 bases between. The CDR3 DNA is TGTGCCACCAGTGACTCAAGACAGGTTTCCAGTGAGCAGTTCTTC. Its protein is CATSDSRQVSSEQFF.

Turning to this clone: Other DNA sequences in this specimen translate into the identical CDR3. The gene calls are TRBV3-1 (or the pseudogene TRBV3-2) and TRBJ2-2; tentative D call: TRBD1 (6 bases). Germline assignment: CDR1 LGHDT and CDR2 YNNKEL (reference sequence). The CDR3 loop spans 15 amino acids. V was cut by 1 base and J by 2 bases, with 8 bases left in between. The CDR3 loop reads CASSQGDTNTGELFF. The CDR3 nucleotides read TGTGCCAGCAGCCAAGGGGACACCAACACCGGGGAGCTGTTTTTT.

CDR3 bases: TGCGCCAGCAGGACAGTACGATCCTACGAGCAGTACTTC. Translation: CASRTVRSYEQYF. The rearrangement joins TRBV5-1 to TRBJ2-7; D possibly corresponds to TRBD1 (5 bases). V gave up 5 bases and J gave up 1 base, with 10 bases separating them. CDR1 SGHRS and CDR2 YFSETQ come from the germline V gene. This CDR3 contains 13 residues.

J is TRBJ1-5 and V is TRBV6-1; tentatively, D is TRBD1 (5 bases). The CDR3 spans 16 residues. The V gene lost 3 bases and the J gene lost 6 bases, with 18 bases spanning the gap. CDR1 and CDR2 (germline): MNHNS, SASEGT. The CDR3 region has the DNA TGTGCCAGCAGTGATGGGGCAGGCACCGTATTTCAGCCCCAGCATTTT. Translated, it gives CASSDGAGTVFQPQHF.

J is TRBJ2-1 and V is TRBV15, with 7 bases aligning to TRBD1. Losses at the gene ends were 7 bases for V and 4 bases for J; bases not matched to a gene: 7. Per germline, CDR1 LNHNV and CDR2 YYDKDF (reference sequence). The CDR3 is 14 amino acids. CDR3 sequence reads: CATTRAGGYNEQFF. The CDR3 DNA reads TGTGCCACCACCCGGGCAGGGGGTTACAATGAGCAGTTCTTC.

The V call is TRBV20-1, the J call TRBJ1-1, with a weak D call TRBD1 (6 bases). The CDR3 length is 11 residues. Germline lookup yields CDR1 DFQATT and CDR2 SNEGSKA (reference sequence). Deletions cut 4 bases from V and 7 bases from J, with 10 bases between. DNA for the CDR3: TGCAGTGCTACCGCAGGGGTTGAAGCTTTCTTT. It codes for CSATAGVEAFF.

The rearrangement joins TRBV7-3 to TRBJ2-1, with 9 bases aligning to TRBD2. Trimming removed 3 bases from V and 8 bases from J; junction bases left unmatched: 5. This CDR3 region has 14 residues. Looked up from germline, CDR1 is SGHTA and CDR2 is FQGTGA. CDR3 coding DNA: TGTGCCAGCAGCTTTTTCGCTAGCGGGGATGAGCAGTTCTTC. Translation gives CASSFFASGDEQFF.

This chain joins TRBV5-1 and TRBJ2-6; no clear D gene. The CDR3 contains 14 residues. CDR1 and CDR2 from the germline V gene are SGHRS and YFSETQ. V lost 7 bases to trimming and J lost 0 bases, with 8 bases between them. The CDR3 DNA sequence: TGCGCCAGCGGTTCGGGCTCTGGGGCCAACGTCCTGACTTTC. Protein sequence: CASGSGSGANVLTF.

J is TRBJ2-7 and V is TRBV27, with TRBD1 matching over 7 bases. The CDR3 is 15 amino acids. Trimming took 5 bases from V and 4 from J; bases not matched to a gene: 11. Germline assignment: CDR1 MNHEY and CDR2 SMNVEV (reference sequence). The CDR3 region has the DNA TGTGCCAGCAGTCCTCGGTACAGGGGTATGTACGAGCAGTACGTC. This translates into CASSPRYRGMYEQYV.

The chain is built from TRBV7-9 and TRBJ1-5; 7 nucleotides match TRBD1. Germline V CDR1 and CDR2: SEHNR, FQNEAQ (reference sequence). V lost 5 bases and J lost 4; bases outside the gene matches: 8. This CDR3 has 15 amino acids. CDR3 amino acids: CASSHSQGMNQPQHF. The CDR3 DNA is TGTGCCAGCAGCCACTCACAGGGGATGAATCAGCCCCAGCATTTT.

The rearrangement links TRBV30 to TRBJ2-2; D may be TRBD1 (5 bases). This CDR3 is 14 amino acids long. Per germline, CDR1 GTSNPN and CDR2 SVGIG (reference sequence). V lost 1 base and J 2 bases, leaving 8 bases between the germline ends. The CDR3 sequence: CAWSGQINTGELFF. In DNA form, the CDR3 reads TGTGCCTGGAGTGGACAGATCAACACCGGGGAGCTGTTTTTT. The full variable domain, in which reference TRBV30 and TRBJ2-2 provide the parts outside the CDR3, is SQTIHQWPATLVQPVGSPLSLECTVEGTSNPNLYWYRQAAGRGLQLLFYSVGIGQISSEVPQNLSASRPQDRQFILSSKKLLLSDSGFYLCAWSGQINTGELFFGEGSRLTVL.

This clone was detected a few times. The chain carries TRBV4-1 and TRBJ1-2; D is unresolved. The CDR3 has 16 amino acids. With 0 bases removed from V and 2 bases from J, the gap between germline ends came to 13 bases. CDR1 is MGHRA and CDR2 is YSYEKL in the germline V gene. CDR3 loop: CASSQDPRTGNYGYTF. For the CDR3, the DNA is TGCGCCAGCAGCCAAGATCCCCGGACGGGAAACTATGGCTACACCTTC.

The CDR3 DNA reads TGTGCCAGCAGTCGTACAGTTACTAATGAAAAACTGTTTTTT. It translates to CASSRTVTNEKLFF. This rearrangement joins TRBV6-5 to TRBJ1-4; D is uncertain. Germline loops: CDR1 MNHEY, CDR2 SVGAGI. This CDR3 contains 14 residues. Between the trimmed V and J ends, which lost 5 bases and 2 bases, there was a span of 9 bases.

CDR3 region: CSVRDSQRGETQYF. The CDR3 coding sequence is TGCAGCGTTCGGGACTCCCAACGGGGGGAGACCCAGTACTTC. The chain carries TRBV29-1 and TRBJ2-5, with a tentative D call TRBD2 (6 bases). Germline CDR1 is SQVTM and CDR2 is ANQGSEA. Trimming removed 5 bases at V and 5 bases at J, with 18 bases between. This CDR3 region has 14 residues.

The rearrangement links TRBV5-1 to TRBJ2-1; 8 bases are a match to TRBD2. V was pared by 4 bases and J by 4 bases, with 7 bases of the junction left unmatched. Germline CDR1 reads SGHRS; CDR2 reads YFSETQ. This CDR3 has 15 residues. The CDR3 DNA reads TGCGCCAGCAGCGATCCCGGGGGGGCGTACAATGAGCAGTTCTTC. This translates into CASSDPGGAYNEQFF.

The rearrangement joins TRBV9 to TRBJ1-6; 7 nucleotides line up with TRBD1. Germline CDR1 SGDLS, CDR2 YYNGEE. The CDR3 sequence is 14 residues long. V lost 3 bases to trimming and J lost 8 bases; unmatched junction nucleotides: 5. In DNA, the CDR3 is TGTGCCAGCAGCGCAACAGGGGCTTATTCACCCCTCCACTTT. This gives the protein CASSATGAYSPLHF.

V gene TRBV29-1 combines with J gene TRBJ1-1; maybe TRBD1 (5 bases). Trimming pared 4 bases from V and 4 bases from J, leaving 13 bases between. Germline-derived CDR1 and CDR2 are SQVTM and ANQGSEA. CDR3 length: 13 residues. The CDR3 bases are TGCAGCGTTGGATGGGGGGTGGGCACTGAAGCTTTCTTT. Translated, it gives CSVGWGVGTEAFF.

The V gene is TRBV30, the J gene TRBJ1-1; D gene uncertain. Germline values: CDR1 GTSNPN, CDR2 SVGIG (reference sequence). Trimming cost V 2 bases and J 4 bases, with 11 bases left between them. The CDR3 spans 13 residues. The DNA of the CDR3 is TGTGCCTGGAGTCCCCCTTCGAGCACTGAAGCTTTCTTT. Translating gives CAWSPPSSTEAFF.

The chain uses TRBV5-4 and TRBJ2-7, with 9 bases aligning to TRBD1. This CDR3 is built from 15 residues. Per germline, CDR1 SGHNT and CDR2 YYREEE (reference sequence). J lost 2 bases, V lost 2 bases, and 5 bases had no gene match. CDR3 in DNA: TGTGCCAGCAGCTTCTCCGGGACAGGGACCTACGAGCAGTACTTC. Translated, it gives CASSFSGTGTYEQYF.

This chain joins TRBV5-8 and TRBJ2-5, with 10 bases lining up with TRBD1. The CDR3 consists of 15 residues. CDR1 is SGHTS and CDR2 is YDEGEE in the germline V gene. The V segment lost 3 bases and the J segment 5 bases; nucleotides outside the gene matches: 7. The CDR3 here is CASSSDRGRVETQYF. The CDR3 nucleotides are TGTGCCAGCAGCTCCGACAGGGGGCGAGTTGAGACCCAGTACTTC.

The V call is TRBV4-1, the J call TRBJ2-5, with TRBD2 as a possible D gene (6 bases). The germline gives CDR1 MGHRA, CDR2 YSYEKL. The V gene lost 4 bases and the J gene lost 5 bases, with 14 bases spanning the gap. The length of the CDR3 is 14 residues. The chain's CDR3 is CASSLGTLPETQYF. For the CDR3, the DNA is TGCGCCAGCAGCCTCGGGACTCTTCCCGAGACCCAGTACTTC.

The chain carries TRBV27 and TRBJ1-2, with TRBD1 identical over 11 bases. V shed 9 bases, J shed 8 bases, and the junction held 11 bases outside the gene matches. CDR1 MNHEY and CDR2 SMNVEV come from the germline V gene (reference sequence). The CDR3 consists of 14 residues. The CDR3 nucleotides are TGTGCCAGTTGGACCGGGACAGGGGGAAGCGGCTACACCTTC. The encoded protein is CASWTGTGGSGYTF.

There are a few counts of this clone. This chain connects TRBV7-2 to TRBJ1-2, with TRBD1 as a possible D gene (6 bases). The CDR3 totals 13 residues. Between the trimmed V and J ends, which lost 4 bases and 8 bases, there was a span of 14 bases. From germline, CDR1 is SGHTA and CDR2 FQGNSA. CDR3 region: CASSSDSRRGYTF. Here the CDR3 DNA reads TGTGCCAGCAGCTCGGACAGCCGGAGGGGCTACACCTTC. Full variable domain (rest looked up from reference TRBV7-2 and TRBJ1-2): GAGVSQSPSNKVTEKGKDVELRCDPISGHTALYWYRQSLGQGLEFLIYFQGNSAPDKSGLPSDRFSAERTGGSVSTLTIQRTQQEDSAVYLCASSSDSRRGYTFGSGTRLTVV.

This rearrangement joins TRBV5-1 to TRBJ2-2; D is possibly TRBD1 (5 bases). The CDR3 spans 15 residues. Germline-derived CDR1 and CDR2 are SGHRS and YFSETQ. Trimming removed 5 bases from V and 3 bases from J, with 14 bases in between. As DNA, the CDR3 is TGCGCCAGCAGTTTATTCCAGGGTTACACCGGGGAGCTGTTTTTT. Protein: CASSLFQGYTGELFF.